This T cell receptor beta chain came from a study of T cell responses to AZD1222 COVID-19 vaccine. Study details: Some second doses came at about 4 weeks and others at about 12 weeks; these were pooled.

The CDR3 runs to 15 residues. Germline V gives CDR1 MNHEY, CDR2 SVGAGI. Trimming took 5 bases from V and 2 from J, leaving 13 bases between them. Using immunoSEQ multiplex PCR, the repertoire was profiled, and TCRdb retains in-frame clones only, with some absent. The sample records about 120,000 clones, 75% to 90% being singletons. This chain links TRBV6-5 with TRBJ1-3; unclear D gene. The source material was peripheral blood, sampled on day 0 of AZD1222 vaccination. This receptor was obtained from an adult in good health. CDR3 sequence: CASSPHNGAGNTIYF. As DNA, the CDR3 is TGTGCCAGCAGTCCTCATAACGGAGCTGGAAACACCATATATTTT.